Presented here are 21 T cell receptor beta chains from one specimen sequenced in a study of blood T cell repertoires in COVID-19. The data were produced by immunoSEQ multiplex PCR, yet TCRdb's version contains in-frame clones alone and is incomplete. The table shows about 84,000 clones, with 76% occurring only once. Sequencing was done on a sample of peripheral blood. These receptors all stem from a man aged 70-80 years with acute or convalescent COVID-19.

This clone was counted between two and nine times. This chain joins TRBV3-1 (or the pseudogene TRBV3-2) and TRBJ1-2, with D perhaps TRBD1 (5 bases). The CDR3 runs 14 residues. V was trimmed by 0 bases and J by 8 bases, leaving 13 bases between them. CDR1 and CDR2 (germline): LGHDT, YNNKEL (reference sequence). The CDR3 loop reads CASSQDGTRGGYTF. The CDR3 bases are TGTGCCAGCAGCCAAGACGGGACTAGGGGAGGCTACACCTTC.

The chain uses TRBV14 and TRBJ2-5, with D possibly matching TRBD1 (5 bases). CDR3 length equals 15 residues. The germline CDR1 and CDR2 sequences are SGHDN and FVKESK. Between the trimmed V and J ends, which lost 1 base and 3 bases, there was a span of 12 bases. CDR3: CASSQGRFREETQYF. The CDR3 region has the DNA TGTGCCAGCAGCCAAGGAAGATTCAGGGAAGAGACCCAGTACTTC.

The chain has TRBV6-1 and TRBJ2-1; 11 bases are shared with TRBD2. The CDR3 runs to 20 residues. Trimming at V came to 2 bases and at J to 4 bases, leaving 16 bases not matched to a gene. CDR1 is MNHNS and CDR2 is SASEGT in the germline V gene. The CDR3 DNA follows: TGTGCCAGCAGTGAACCCCTCGACCTTAGCGGGAGGGCGCATTACAATGAGCAGTTCTTC. This encodes CASSEPLDLSGRAHYNEQFF.

This chain uses TRBV5-1 with TRBJ2-5; 7 nucleotides agree with TRBD2. Germline lookup yields CDR1 SGHRS and CDR2 YFSETQ. Trimming at V came to 5 bases and at J to 2 bases, leaving 3 bases not matched to a gene. The CDR3 loop spans 13 amino acids. CDR3 DNA sequence: TGCGCCAGCAGAACGGGGGGTCAAGAGACCCAGTACTTC. Translation gives CASRTGGQETQYF. Complete variable domain (other parts from reference TRBV5-1 and TRBJ2-5): KAGVTQTPRYLIKTRGQQVTLSCSPISGHRSVSWYQQTPGQGLQFLFEYFSETQRNKGNFPGRFSGRQFSNSRSEMNVSTLELGDSALYLCASRTGGQETQYFGPGTRLLVL.

This chain links TRBV25-1 with TRBJ2-1; TRBD1 aligns across 9 bases. Unmatched junction bases numbered 2, after V lost 1 base and J lost 7 bases. The germline CDR1 and CDR2 sequences are MGHDK and SYGVNS. The CDR3 has 14 residues. CDR3 loop: CASSESDRGNEQFF. For the CDR3, the DNA is TGTGCCAGCAGTGAATCTGACAGGGGGAATGAGCAGTTCTTC. The variable domain in full, with the rest retrieved from reference TRBV25-1 and TRBJ2-1, is EADIYQTPRYLVIGTGKKITLECSQTMGHDKMYWYQQDPGMELHLIHYSYGVNSTEKGDLSSESTVSRIRTEHFPLTLESARPSHTSQYLCASSESDRGNEQFFGPGTRLTVL.

In this sample, this clone turned up a few times. J is TRBJ1-5 and V is TRBV18, with TRBD1 matching over 9 bases. Germline trimming cut 3 bases from V and 0 bases from J; bases unmatched to any gene: 3. The CDR3 is 16 amino acids. CDR1 is KGHSH, CDR2 LQKENI, per germline. This CDR3 is CASSPDRGSSNQPQHF. CDR3 DNA sequence: TGTGCCAGCTCACCGGACAGGGGATCTAGCAATCAGCCCCAGCATTTT.

This rearrangement joins TRBV11-3 to TRBJ2-2; TRBD1 is a possible D gene (6 bases). In germline, CDR1 is SGHNT, CDR2 YENEEA. Trimming stripped 5 bases from V and 7 bases from J, with 14 bases between. The CDR3 consists of 14 residues. The CDR3 DNA sequence: TGTGCCAGCAGCCCTCAACAGGGAGACGGGGAGCTGTTTTTT. Translated: CASSPQQGDGELFF.

V is TRBV5-6 and J is TRBJ1-3, with 7 bases fitting TRBD1. V was clipped by 3 bases and J by 1 base; unmatched bases: 7. The CDR3 contains 16 residues. Germline CDR1 is SGHDT and CDR2 is YYEEEE. The CDR3 nucleotides are TGTGCCAGCAGCTGGGGCAGGGGGTATTCTGGAAACACCATATATTTT. Protein product: CASSWGRGYSGNTIYF.

This chain links TRBV15 with TRBJ2-5; D is unresolved. The ends were cut back, 1 base at V and 1 base at J, with 4 bases in the middle. Per the germline V gene, CDR1 is LNHNV and CDR2 is YYDKDF (reference sequence). The CDR3 covers 13 residues. The CDR3 DNA sequence: TGTGCCACCAGCAGAGCTCCCCAAGAGACCCAGTACTTC. Translation: CATSRAPQETQYF.

The V call is TRBV19, the J call TRBJ1-6; 7 positions agree with TRBD1. CDR3 length: 18 residues. Per the germline V gene, CDR1 is LNHDA and CDR2 is SQIVND (reference sequence). J was trimmed by 3 bases and V by 5 bases; bases with no gene match: 13. Written as DNA, the CDR3 is TGTGCCAGTAGTCCTCGGACAGGCCGTCCTTTCTATAATTCACCCCTCCACTTT. This encodes CASSPRTGRPFYNSPLHF.

This chain links TRBV5-1 with TRBJ2-1, with D tentatively TRBD1 (5 bases). CDR3 size: 16 residues. Germline V lookup: CDR1 SGHRS, CDR2 YFSETQ. Trimming removed 0 bases at V and 0 bases at J, with 10 bases between. The CDR3 bases are TGCGCCAGCAGCTTGGAAGGGGTGAGCTCCTACAATGAGCAGTTCTTC. It translates to CASSLEGVSSYNEQFF.

This chain connects TRBV7-2 to TRBJ1-5; the D is unclear. CDR1 is SGHTA and CDR2 is FQGNSA in the germline V gene. V was cut by 2 bases and J by 2 bases, with 22 bases left in between. The CDR3 is 19 amino acids. The CDR3 bases are TGTGCCAGCAGCTTATTTCCCCCAACTGAACGGAGAGGCAATCAGCCCCAGCATTTT. Its protein product is CASSLFPPTERRGNQPQHF.

The V call is TRBV5-4, the J call TRBJ1-1; D remains ambiguous. Germline V gene data show CDR1 as SGHNT and CDR2 as YYREEE (reference sequence). The CDR3 contains 13 residues. Between the trimmed V and J ends, which lost 4 bases and 1 base, there was a span of 8 bases. The CDR3 sequence: CASSIDKNTEAFF. The CDR3 DNA reads TGTGCCAGCAGCATAGATAAGAACACTGAAGCTTTCTTT.

This clone occurred a few times. V and J are TRBV19 and TRBJ1-1; a possible D gene is TRBD1 (5 bases). V lost 5 bases and J lost 5, with 15 bases in between. This CDR3 is built from 14 residues. Germline V gene lookup returns CDR1 LNHDA and CDR2 SQIVND (reference sequence). The CDR3: CASSRGTAVTEAFF. As DNA, the CDR3 is TGTGCCAGTAGTCGGGGGACCGCGGTTACTGAAGCTTTCTTT.

The chain links TRBV5-1 to TRBJ1-2; 8 bases map to TRBD1. Germline CDR1 is SGHRS and CDR2 is YFSETQ. The CDR3 length is 14 residues. Trimming removed 4 bases from V and 3 bases from J; junction bases left unmatched: 5. The CDR3 region has the DNA TGCGCCAGCAGCCCCTCAGGGGGCGACTATGGCTACACCTTC. Amino acid sequence: CASSPSGGDYGYTF.

The chain couples TRBV5-1 to TRBJ1-1; TRBD1 might be the D (6 bases). V gave up 1 base and J gave up 7 bases, with 20 bases separating them. Germline lookup yields CDR1 SGHRS and CDR2 YFSETQ. This CDR3 is built from 16 residues. The CDR3 spells CASSLSSDSTYGEAFF. Here the CDR3 DNA reads TGCGCCAGCAGCTTGAGCTCGGACAGTACTTATGGTGAAGCTTTCTTT.

The chain couples TRBV11-2 to TRBJ2-7; no definite D call. The length of the CDR3 is 14 residues. The germline V gene has CDR1 SGHAT and CDR2 FQNNGV. The V and J ends lost 4 bases and 2 bases respectively, with 12 bases between them. CDR3 amino acids: CASSWMAETYEQYF. The CDR3 nucleotides are TGTGCCAGCAGCTGGATGGCGGAGACCTACGAGCAGTACTTC. The whole variable domain, remainder taken from reference TRBV11-2 and TRBJ2-7, is EAGVAQSPRYKIIEKRQSVAFWCNPISGHATLYWYQQILGQGPKLLIQFQNNGVVDDSQLPKDRFSAERLKGVDSTLKIQPAKLEDSAVYLCASSWMAETYEQYFGPGTRLTVT.

The V gene is TRBV27, the J gene TRBJ1-6; D is unresolved. The CDR3 is 14 amino acids. Germline CDR1 and CDR2: MNHEY and SMNVEV (reference sequence). Trimming stripped 10 bases from V and 10 bases from J, with 20 bases between. The CDR3 loop reads CAIPCQDRLSPLHF. CDR3 DNA sequence: TGTGCCATCCCCTGCCAGGATAGGTTGTCACCCCTCCACTTT.

The V and J genes are TRBV30 and TRBJ1-1, with 7 bases aligning to TRBD1. The V and J ends lost 2 bases and 1 base, in that order; junction bases with no gene match: 1. The CDR3 runs to 13 residues. Germline CDR1 and CDR2: GTSNPN and SVGIG (reference sequence). The CDR3 bases are TGTGCCTGGAGTCGGACAGGGAACACTGAAGCTTTCTTT. Translating it yields CAWSRTGNTEAFF.

The chain is built from TRBV12-3 or TRBV12-4 and TRBJ1-6; possible D gene TRBD1, 5 bases. V was pared by 3 bases and J by 13 bases, with 13 bases between. This CDR3 has 13 residues. The CDR3 region is CASSLGEGFPLHF. CDR3 in DNA: TGTGCCAGCAGTTTGGGGGAGGGCTTTCCCCTCCACTTT.

This chain uses TRBV9 with TRBJ1-1; 7 nucleotides line up with TRBD1. The CDR3 has 15 residues. The trim removed 3 bases at V and 4 bases at J, leaving 9 bases unmatched. The germline gives CDR1 SGDLS, CDR2 YYNGEE. In DNA form, the CDR3 reads TGTGCCAGCAGCGGGAGTGGGACAGCTTTCACTGAAGCTTTCTTT. It translates to CASSGSGTAFTEAFF. Full variable domain (rest looked up from reference TRBV9 and TRBJ1-1): DSGVTQTPKHLITATGQRVTLRCSPRSGDLSVYWYQQSLDQGLQFLIQYYNGEERAKGNILERFSAQQFPDLHSELNLSSLELGDSALYFCASSGSGTAFTEAFFGQGTRLTVV.